The 14 T cell receptor beta chains in this list originate from one sample, sequenced in a study of spatial heterogeneity in lung cancer. Each CDR3 protein is one row after TCRdb ran MiXCR on the 5' RACE reads. The table records about 40,000 distinct CDR3 sequences, about 5.2% of them present only once. Time point in this sample: sample taken at primary tumor resection. The starting material was PBMCs, obtained at surgery. Every receptor here comes from a female donor with early-stage non-small cell lung cancer.

In its sample, this clonotype was seen many times. The chain joins TRBV15 to TRBJ2-5, with D possibly being TRBD2 (6 bases). CDR1 LNHNV and CDR2 YYDKDF come from the germline V gene (reference sequence). The CDR3 length is 16 residues. Between the trimmed V and J ends, which lost 0 bases and 4 bases, there was a span of 15 bases. The DNA for the CDR3 is TGTGCCACCAGCAGAGATCGAGGGCAGGGAGGAGAGACCCAGTACTTC. Translated, it gives CATSRDRGQGGETQYF.

This clonotype has ten or more counts. The J gene is TRBJ2-3, the V gene TRBV5-1, with TRBD2 matching 13 bases. This CDR3 is built from 15 residues. Trimming at V came to 4 bases and at J to 7 bases, leaving 6 bases not matched to a gene. Germline V gene lookup returns CDR1 SGHRS and CDR2 YFSETQ. CDR3 DNA sequence: TGCGCCAGCAGCCCCTCGGGACTAGCGGGGTATACGCAGTATTTT. The encoded protein is CASSPSGLAGYTQYF.

This clonotype was observed at least ten times. The V gene is TRBV29-1, the J gene TRBJ2-7; D is unclear. The CDR3 sequence is 14 residues long. V was clipped by 4 bases and J by 2 bases, with 15 bases between them. The germline V gene has CDR1 SQVTM and CDR2 ANQGSEA. CDR3: CSVVTPIGPYEQYF. CDR3 bases: TGCAGCGTTGTGACGCCGATAGGCCCCTACGAGCAGTACTTC.

This clonotype turned up a few times. The rearrangement joins TRBV7-8 to TRBJ2-5; 11 bases map to TRBD2. Germline V CDR1 and CDR2: SGHVS, FQNEAQ. This CDR3 has 18 amino acids. J lost 2 bases, V lost 5 bases, and 13 bases had no gene match. CDR3 in DNA: TGTGCCAGCAGCCAAAGACTACTAGCGGGGGCCCCACAAGAGACCCAGTACTTC. Amino acid sequence: CASSQRLLAGAPQETQYF.

This clonotype appeared many times. The chain combines TRBV2 with TRBJ1-2; D call uncertain. Trimming took off 4 bases at V and 5 bases at J, with 8 bases between the two ends. Germline V lookup: CDR1 SNHLY, CDR2 FYNNEI. This CDR3 has 12 residues. CDR3 residues: CASSGQRYGYTF. The CDR3 coding sequence is TGTGCCAGCAGTGGGCAAAGATATGGCTACACCTTC.

This clonotype was seen at least ten times. This CDR3 is CASSPGQAGGELFF. The CDR3 nucleotides read TGTGCCAGCAGTCCCGGACAGGCGGGAGGGGAGCTGTTTTTT. This chain joins TRBV28 and TRBJ2-2, with a possible D match to TRBD1 (7 bases). There are 14 residues in the CDR3. V was cut by 5 bases and J by 8 bases, with 15 bases left in between. Germline assignment: CDR1 MDHEN and CDR2 SYDVKM.

The sample holds many counts of this clonotype. The CDR3, as DNA: TGTGCCAGCAGCCTATATACAGGGTATGACTATGGCTACACCTTC. Translating gives CASSLYTGYDYGYTF. The chain recombines TRBV28 with TRBJ1-2; a weak D match, TRBD1 (6 bases). Trimming removed 6 bases from V and 3 bases from J, with 17 bases in between. The CDR3 has 15 residues. Per germline, CDR1 MDHEN and CDR2 SYDVKM.

This clonotype was seen ten or more times. The V call is TRBV6-2 or TRBV6-3, the J call TRBJ2-1, with unresolved D. Germline CDR1 and CDR2: MNHEY and SVGEGT. The CDR3 consists of 16 residues. Trimming removed 5 bases at V and 0 bases at J, with 14 bases between. The DNA for the CDR3 is TGTGCCAGCAGTAGAACGCTCCTAAGCTCCTACAATGAGCAGTTCTTC. This translates into CASSRTLLSSYNEQFF.

This clonotype has a handful of counts. J is TRBJ2-7 and V is TRBV3-1; D is unresolved. Germline V lookup: CDR1 LGHDT, CDR2 YNNKEL (reference sequence). V lost 5 bases, J lost 5 bases, and 7 bases lay in between. The CDR3 runs to 11 residues. CDR3 DNA sequence: TGTGCCAGCAGCGATAGAAACGAGCAGTACTTC. As protein: CASSDRNEQYF.

This clonotype came up many times. The chain links TRBV13 to TRBJ1-1; D might be TRBD1 (5 bases). V lost 0 bases and J lost 6, with 11 bases in between. The germline gives CDR1 PRHDT, CDR2 FYEKMQ (reference sequence). The CDR3 extends over 14 amino acids. CDR3 nucleotides: TGTGCCAGCAGCTTAGGATTGGGGGTGGCTGAAGCTTTCTTT. Encoded protein: CASSLGLGVAEAFF.

This clonotype has more than one count but fewer than ten. V and J are TRBV12-3 or TRBV12-4 and TRBJ1-2; a weak D match, TRBD1 (6 bases). The CDR3 sequence is 12 residues long. Trimming took off 6 bases at V and 7 bases at J, with 12 bases between the two ends. The CDR3 region is CASSPARGGYTF. DNA for the CDR3: TGTGCCAGCAGCCCAGCCAGGGGTGGCTACACCTTC.

A remark on this clonotype: This sequence may be a read error, since a much larger clone differs from it by one base. The chain uses TRBV28 and TRBJ1-1; no firm D call. CDR1 is MDHEN and CDR2 is SYDVKM in the germline V gene. Trimming removed 2 bases from V and 1 base from J, with 11 bases in between. The CDR3 covers 15 residues. This CDR3 reads CASSLEPASNTEAFF. Here the CDR3 DNA reads TGTGCCAGCAGTTTAGAGCCGGCCTCGAACACTGAAGCTTTCTTT. Full variable domain (remainder filled in from reference TRBV28 and TRBJ1-1): DVKVTQSSRYLVKRTGEKVFLECVQDMDHENMFWYRQDPGLGLRLIYFSYDVKMKEKGDIPEGYSVSREKKERFSLILESASTNQTSMYLCASSLEPASNTEAFFGQGTRLTVV.

This clonotype was seen a few times. The genes are TRBV27 and TRBJ1-6; tentatively, D is TRBD1 (6 bases). The CDR3 is made up of 14 amino acids. V lost 9 bases and J 5 bases, leaving 14 bases between the germline ends. The germline CDR1 and CDR2 sequences are MNHEY and SMNVEV (reference sequence). The CDR3 region has the DNA TGTGCCAGTAGGAGGGGGGGAAATAATTCACCCCTCCACTTT. It yields the protein CASRRGGNNSPLHF.

This clonotype was detected ten times or more. The rearrangement links TRBV7-8 to TRBJ2-7, with D possibly being TRBD1 or TRBD2 (5 bases each). The CDR3 is 16 residues long. Germline values: CDR1 SGHVS, CDR2 FQNEAQ. Trimming removed 4 bases from V and 3 bases from J, with 19 bases in between. CDR3 loop: CASSSPAGTPHYEQYF. The CDR3 DNA reads TGTGCCAGCAGCTCCCCGGCCGGGACGCCACACTACGAGCAGTACTTC.